These 9 T cell receptor beta chains originate from one sample sequenced in a study of blood T cells in healthy people across ages. With a J-beta primer mix and a sample-barcoded 5' primer, a second PCR ran 7 to 11 cycles. One entry per CDR3 protein, called by TCRdb with MiXCR from the 5' RACE reads. The repertoire holds 1.5 million to 2 million distinct CDR3 sequences, with 25% to 30% as singletons. Source material: blood. The receptors shown here come from a woman aged 25 to 39 in good health.

The genes are TRBV10-3 and TRBJ1-1; 8 bases agree with TRBD1. Losses at the gene ends were 6 bases for V and 3 bases for J; bases not matched to a gene: 3. This CDR3 region has 13 residues. Germline V CDR1 and CDR2: ENHRY, SYGVKD. CDR3 DNA sequence: TGTGCCATCAGGCAGGGGGCAGACACTGAAGCTTTCTTT. It specifies CAIRQGADTEAFF.

Many counts were recorded for this clonotype. The rearrangement uses TRBV2 and TRBJ2-5; 10 bases line up with TRBD2. After removal of 4 bases from V and 5 bases from J, the junction contained 7 bases not matched to a gene. The CDR3 length is 15 residues. The germline V gene has CDR1 SNHLY and CDR2 FYNNEI. The CDR3 DNA sequence: TGTGCCAGCAGTGGAAGCGGGGGGGTAGAGGAGACCCAGTACTTC. It encodes CASSGSGGVEETQYF.

The V call is TRBV5-1, the J call TRBJ1-1; 8 nucleotides match TRBD1. Germline CDR1 and CDR2: SGHRS and YFSETQ. V shed 4 bases and J 7 bases; nucleotides not matched to a gene: 9. The CDR3 spans 14 residues. CDR3 in DNA: TGCGCCAGCAGCGGGTCGGACAGGGTGGTTGAAGCTTTCTTT. It translates to CASSGSDRVVEAFF.

In this sample, this clonotype turned up a few times. This rearrangement joins TRBV3-1 to TRBJ1-5; weak D call: TRBD1 (5 bases). The V and J ends lost 1 base and 6 bases respectively, with 7 bases between them. Germline loops: CDR1 LGHDT, CDR2 YNNKEL (reference sequence). The CDR3 is 13 amino acids. The CDR3 DNA is TGTGCCAGCAGCCAAGTTCAGGGTCAGCCCCAGCATTTT. Translated, it gives CASSQVQGQPQHF.

This clonotype was seen at least ten times. The chain uses TRBV10-3 and TRBJ2-5, with TRBD2 matching over 11 bases. Trimming cost V 7 bases and J 5 bases; bases outside gene matches: 6. The CDR3 consists of 14 residues. Per the germline V gene, CDR1 is ENHRY and CDR2 is SYGVKD. CDR3 region: CAIKQTSGDETQYF. The CDR3 DNA is TGTGCCATCAAGCAGACTAGCGGGGATGAGACCCAGTACTTC.

This clonotype was recorded a few times. The V and J genes are TRBV4-3 and TRBJ1-2; 10 bases map to TRBD1. V lost 1 base to trimming and J lost 5 bases; unmatched junction nucleotides: 4. The CDR3 totals 15 residues. The germline gives CDR1 LGHNA, CDR2 YSLEER. In DNA form, the CDR3 reads TGCGCCAGCAGCCAAGTGACAGGGGGCTGGTATGGCTACACCTTC. It specifies CASSQVTGGWYGYTF.

This clonotype showed up just a few times. The chain carries TRBV4-1 and TRBJ1-1, with D perhaps TRBD1 (6 bases). Trimming removed 4 bases at V and 0 bases at J, with 18 bases between. The CDR3 contains 17 residues. Germline-derived CDR1 and CDR2 are MGHRA and YSYEKL. This CDR3 is CASSPGVWGQLNTEAFF. The CDR3 DNA is TGCGCCAGCAGCCCAGGGGTTTGGGGCCAACTGAACACTGAAGCTTTCTTT.

This clonotype was counted between two and nine times. The chain recombines TRBV25-1 with TRBJ1-1, with no clear D. The V gene lost 4 bases and the J gene lost 6 bases, with 12 bases spanning the gap. Germline values: CDR1 MGHDK, CDR2 SYGVNS. The CDR3 extends over 13 amino acids. CDR3 nucleotide sequence: TGTGCCAGCAGTGGTATGGTCAGCGCTGAAGCTTTCTTT. It encodes CASSGMVSAEAFF. The full variable domain, its missing parts supplied by reference TRBV25-1 and TRBJ1-1, is EADIYQTPRYLVIGTGKKITLECSQTMGHDKMYWYQQDPGMELHLIHYSYGVNSTEKGDLSSESTVSRIRTEHFPLTLESARPSHTSQYLCASSGMVSAEAFFGQGTRLTVV.

The chain recombines TRBV6-6 with TRBJ2-3, with D perhaps assigned TRBD1 or TRBD2 (5 bases each). This CDR3 is built from 14 residues. V lost 8 bases and J 3 bases, leaving 15 bases between the germline ends. Germline lookup yields CDR1 MNHNY and CDR2 SVGAGI (reference sequence). DNA for the CDR3: TGTGCCAGCGGTCCCTTGGGGGATACAGATACGCAGTATTTT. Encoded protein: CASGPLGDTDTQYF.